The rows below give T cell receptor beta chains drawn from one sample of a study of T cells after posttransplantation cyclophosphamide. The table came from immunoSEQ multiplex PCR; TCRdb's copy has only in-frame clones and leaves some out. The data show over 3,000 clones, with roughly three quarters seen just once and about a quarter held by the top ten. Material: memory CD8+ T cells sorted from blood. The receptors shown here come from a man aged 45 to 65. CDR3s include the opening cysteine and the closing phenylalanine or tryptophan. D genes are given only for firm matches. Expanded clones get a size class; other rows say once, few or many, or leave the size out.

>TRBD1|TRBJ2-1|TRBV19|.
CASVPQGVGNEQFF
TGTGCCAGCGTTCCCCAGGGGGTCGGGAATGAGCAGTTCTTC
>.|TRBJ2-7|TRBV7-9|.
CASSPEGRYEQYF
TGTGCCAGCAGCCCCGAGGGCCGCTACGAGCAGTACTTC
>TRBD2|TRBJ2-7|TRBV30|.
CAWSVLAGDEQYF
TGTGCCTGGAGTGTACTAGCGGGAGACGAGCAGTACTTC
>.|TRBJ2-1|TRBV7-2|.
CASSQTSFNEQFF
TGTGCCAGCAGCCAGACATCCTTCAATGAGCAGTTCTTC
>TRBD1|TRBJ1-1|TRBV7-9|.
CASSQTGEAFF
TGTGCCAGCAGCCAGACAGGGGAGGCTTTCTTT
>TRBD1|TRBJ1-1|TRBV2|few
CARTLGTENTEAFF
TGTGCCAGGACCTTGGGGACAGAGAACACTGAAGCTTTCTTT
>.|TRBJ1-2|TRBV5-6|.
CASSIMGPGGDYGYTF
TGTGCCAGCAGCATTATGGGGCCGGGGGGTGACTATGGCTACACCTTC
>TRBD1|TRBJ1-1|TRBV10-1|.
CASSAGTGYTEAFF
TGCGCCAGCAGTGCCGGGACAGGGTACACTGAAGCTTTCTTT
>.|TRBJ1-1|TRBV5-6|few
CASSSTEMNTEAFF
TGTGCCAGCAGCTCTACAGAGATGAACACTGAAGCTTTCTTT
>.|TRBJ2-1|TRBV2|.
CASSWRTGGSYNEQFF
TGTGCCAGCAGTTGGCGAACCGGGGGCTCCTACAATGAGCAGTTCTTC
>.|TRBJ2-1|TRBV2|few
CASIRRNEQFF
TGTGCCAGCATCCGGAGGAATGAGCAGTTCTTC
>.|TRBJ1-3|TRBV9|.
CASSTSSGNTIYF
TGTGCCAGCAGCACTAGCTCTGGAAACACCATATATTTT
>.|TRBJ2-2|TRBV19|.
CASSIGFGSAGLYTGELFF
TGTGCCAGTAGTATCGGGTTTGGATCCGCGGGCCTCTATACCGGGGAGCTGTTTTTT